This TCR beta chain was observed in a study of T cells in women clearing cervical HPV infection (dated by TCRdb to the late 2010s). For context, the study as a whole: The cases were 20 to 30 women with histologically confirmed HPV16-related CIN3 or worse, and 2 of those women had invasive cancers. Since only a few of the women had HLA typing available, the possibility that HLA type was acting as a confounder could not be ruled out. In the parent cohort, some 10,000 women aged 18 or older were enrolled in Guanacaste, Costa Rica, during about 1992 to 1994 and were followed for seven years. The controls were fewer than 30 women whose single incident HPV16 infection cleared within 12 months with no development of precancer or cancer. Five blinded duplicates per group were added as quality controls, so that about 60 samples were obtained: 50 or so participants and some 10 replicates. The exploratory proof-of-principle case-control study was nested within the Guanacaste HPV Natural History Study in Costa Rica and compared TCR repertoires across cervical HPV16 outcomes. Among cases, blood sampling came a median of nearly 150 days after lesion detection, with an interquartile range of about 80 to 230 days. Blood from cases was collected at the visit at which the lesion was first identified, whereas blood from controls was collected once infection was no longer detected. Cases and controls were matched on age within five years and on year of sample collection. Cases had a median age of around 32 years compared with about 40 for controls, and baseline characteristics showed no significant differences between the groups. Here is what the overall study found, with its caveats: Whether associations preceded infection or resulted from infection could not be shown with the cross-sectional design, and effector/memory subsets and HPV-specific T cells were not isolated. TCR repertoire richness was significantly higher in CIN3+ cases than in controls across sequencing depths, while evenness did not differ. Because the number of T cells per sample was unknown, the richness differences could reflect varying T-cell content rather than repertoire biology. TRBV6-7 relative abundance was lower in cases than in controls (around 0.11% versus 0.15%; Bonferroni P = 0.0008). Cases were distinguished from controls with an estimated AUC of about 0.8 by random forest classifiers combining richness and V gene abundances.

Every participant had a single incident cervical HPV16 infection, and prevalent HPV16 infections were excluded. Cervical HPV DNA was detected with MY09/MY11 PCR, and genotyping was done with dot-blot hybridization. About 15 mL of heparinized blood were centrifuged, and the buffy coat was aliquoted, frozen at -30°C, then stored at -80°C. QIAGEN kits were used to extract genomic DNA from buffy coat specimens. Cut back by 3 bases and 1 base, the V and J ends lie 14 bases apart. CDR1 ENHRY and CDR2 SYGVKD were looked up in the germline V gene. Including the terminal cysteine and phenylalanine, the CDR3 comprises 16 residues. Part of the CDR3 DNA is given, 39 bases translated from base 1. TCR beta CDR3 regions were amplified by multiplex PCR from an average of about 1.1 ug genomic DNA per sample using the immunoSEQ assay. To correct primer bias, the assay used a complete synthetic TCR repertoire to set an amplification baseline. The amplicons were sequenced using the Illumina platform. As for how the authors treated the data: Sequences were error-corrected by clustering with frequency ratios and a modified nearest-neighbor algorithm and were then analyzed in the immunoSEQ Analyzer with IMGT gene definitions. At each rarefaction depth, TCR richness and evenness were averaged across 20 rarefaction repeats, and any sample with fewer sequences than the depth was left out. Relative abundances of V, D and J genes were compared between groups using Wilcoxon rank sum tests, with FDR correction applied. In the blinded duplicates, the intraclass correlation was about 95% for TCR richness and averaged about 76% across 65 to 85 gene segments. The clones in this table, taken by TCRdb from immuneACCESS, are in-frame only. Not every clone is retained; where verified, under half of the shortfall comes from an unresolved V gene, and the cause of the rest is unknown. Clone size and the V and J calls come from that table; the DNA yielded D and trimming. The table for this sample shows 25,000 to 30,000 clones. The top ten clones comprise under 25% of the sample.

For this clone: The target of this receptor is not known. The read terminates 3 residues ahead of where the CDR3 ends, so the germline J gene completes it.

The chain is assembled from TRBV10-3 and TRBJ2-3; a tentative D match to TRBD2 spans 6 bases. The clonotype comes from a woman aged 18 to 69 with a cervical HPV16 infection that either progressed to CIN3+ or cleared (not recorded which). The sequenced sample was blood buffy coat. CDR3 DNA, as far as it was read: TGTGCCATCAGTGACCACCCTAGCGCTCGCACAGATACG. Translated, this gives CAISDHPSARTDT. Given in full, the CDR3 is CAISDHPSARTDTQYF.